This T cell receptor (beta chain) was identified in a study of blood T cells in healthy people across ages. Regarding the study as a whole: Considered underestimates were the diversity estimates obtained from one million T cells. Long-lived donors exceeded aged donors in naive CD4+ cells and diversity.

Trimming left V 3 bases short and J 9 bases short, with 12 bases between. This CDR3 has 13 amino acids. Germline-derived CDR1 and CDR2 are MDHEN and SYDVKM. Primers used in a second PCR of roughly 7 to 12 cycles were a sample-barcoded 5' primer and a J-beta primer mix. One entry per CDR3 protein results from TCRdb running MiXCR on the 5' RACE reads. Of 540,000 or so distinct CDR3 sequences in the sample, 24% are singletons; the top ten hold roughly 9.4%. With respect to this clonotype: Its target is unknown.

The same sample was also studied in work on T cells of mothers and their children.

The receptor was isolated from a boy aged 5-17 years in good health. Sequenced sample: blood. The chain is built from TRBV28 and TRBJ2-1; D gene uncertain. The CDR3 DNA sequence: TGTGCCAGCAGTTTGTTAGGTTGGAGTGAGCAGTTCTTC. Translating it yields CASSLLGWSEQFF.